A selection of T cell receptor beta chains follows, all from one sample in a study of lymphopenia after photon versus proton radiotherapy. Using immunoSEQ multiplex PCR, the repertoire was profiled, and TCRdb retains in-frame clones only, with some absent. The sample includes around 63,000 clones, about 90% of them seen just once. Sequencing was performed on peripheral blood, taken from a patient treated with proton-based radiotherapy. These receptor sequences come from an elderly man with esophageal cancer. Each CDR3 is given with its conserved first and last residue. The order of the fields is D gene, V gene, J gene, clone size, CDR3 protein, CDR3 DNA. The D gene is left open where the match is weak. Clone size is given for some rows only: seen once, a few or many times, or a class if the clone is expanded.

TRBD2	TRBV2	TRBJ2-7	.	CASRARGLAGSYEQYF	TGTGCCAGCAGAGCCAGAGGACTAGCTGGGTCCTACGAGCAGTACTTC
.	TRBV20-1	TRBJ1-2	few	CSAGHYGYTF	TGCAGTGCGGGTCACTATGGCTACACCTTC
TRBD1	TRBV5-6	TRBJ1-4	.	CASRRQGAAANEKLFF	TGTGCCAGCAGGCGACAGGGGGCGGCTGCTAATGAAAAACTGTTTTTT
TRBD2	TRBV5-6	TRBJ2-2	.	CASSSSGRANTGELFF	TGTGCCAGCAGCAGTAGCGGGAGGGCGAACACCGGGGAGCTGTTTTTT
.	TRBV18	TRBJ2-7	.	CASSPTDSQEQYF	TGTGCCAGCTCACCAACGGACAGCCAAGAGCAGTACTTC
TRBD1	TRBV7-9	TRBJ1-1	.	CASSYTGDTEAFF	TGTGCCAGCAGCTATACAGGGGACACTGAAGCTTTCTTT
TRBD1	TRBV7-8	TRBJ1-2	.	CASSGTGVANYGYTF	TGTGCCAGCAGCGGGACAGGGGTTGCTAACTATGGCTACACCTTC
.	TRBV7-9	TRBJ1-6	few	CASSLVGVDSPLHF	TGTGCCAGCAGCTTAGTTGGGGTTGATTCACCCCTCCACTTT
.	TRBV5-4	TRBJ2-2	.	CASSLVERSGELFF	TGTGCCAGCAGCTTGGTCGAGAGGTCCGGGGAGCTGTTTTTT
.	TRBV9	TRBJ2-5	.	CASSVATTGGRETQYF	TGTGCCAGCAGCGTAGCCACCACCGGAGGGCGGGAGACCCAGTACTTC
TRBD2	TRBV5-1	TRBJ2-1	few	CASSLPLAGGAYNEQFF	TGCGCCAGCAGCTTGCCCCTAGCGGGGGGTGCCTACAATGAGCAGTTCTTC
.	TRBV6-1	TRBJ1-1	once	CATMDSSNTEAFF	TGTGCCACTATGGACAGTTCGAACACTGAAGCTTTCTTT
.	TRBV5-1	TRBJ1-4	once	CASSLTPTGGNEKLFF	TGCGCCAGCAGTTTAACACCGACGGGAGGTAATGAAAAACTGTTTTTT
.	TRBV6-1	TRBJ1-1	.	CASSDRGRNTEAFF	TGTGCCAGCAGTGATCGAGGACGAAACACTGAAGCTTTCTTT
TRBD1	TRBV27	TRBJ1-6	few	CASSRRTGGNSPLHF	TGTGCCAGCAGTCGAAGGACAGGGGGCAACTCACCCCTCCACTTT
.	TRBV4-1	TRBJ2-5	.	CASSQVPGTETQYF	TGCGCCAGCAGCCAAGTCCCGGGCACAGAGACCCAGTACTTC
.	TRBV4-3	TRBJ2-7	.	CASSPSFYYEQYF	TGCGCCAGCAGCCCAAGCTTTTACTACGAGCAGTACTTC
TRBD2	TRBV30	TRBJ2-2	.	CAWMAAGGISGELFF	TGTGCCTGGATGGCCGCCGGGGGGATCAGCGGGGAGCTGTTTTTT
TRBD2	TRBV10-3	TRBJ2-7	.	CAISEKASGTDYEQYF	TGTGCCATCAGTGAGAAGGCTAGCGGGACGGATTACGAGCAGTACTTC
.	TRBV14	TRBJ1-2	.	CASSRLQGYGYTF	TGTGCCAGCAGCCGCTTACAGGGTTATGGCTACACCTTC
TRBD2	TRBV6-5	TRBJ2-7	.	CASSYSRLAGGGEQYF	TGTGCCAGCAGTTACTCGCGACTAGCGGGAGGAGGGGAGCAGTACTTC
.	TRBV19	TRBJ1-1	.	CASSILHGQNTEAFF	TGTGCCAGTAGTATTTTGCACGGCCAGAACACTGAAGCTTTCTTT
.	TRBV19	TRBJ2-2	.	CASSRRRNTGELFF	TGTGCCAGTAGTAGGAGACGGAACACCGGGGAGCTGTTTTTT
.	TRBV4-3	TRBJ2-3	.	CASSQDMWGRDTQYF	TGCGCCAGCAGCCAAGATATGTGGGGGCGCGATACGCAGTATTTT
.	TRBV5-1	TRBJ1-2	.	CASSLVGQGQTGYTF	TGCGCCAGCAGCTTGGTTGGGCAGGGGCAAACTGGCTACACCTTC
.	TRBV9	TRBJ2-5	.	CASSGAPDPSGGTQYF	TGTGCCAGCAGCGGGGCTCCGGACCCAAGTGGTGGGACCCAGTACTTC
TRBD1	TRBV19	TRBJ1-4	.	CASRATGAPSTNEKLFF	TGTGCCAGTAGGGCGACAGGGGCCCCCTCAACTAATGAAAAACTGTTTTTT
.	TRBV6-5	TRBJ2-1	.	CASSPAGYNEQFF	TGTGCCAGCAGTCCAGCGGGCTACAATGAGCAGTTCTTC
.	TRBV7-2	TRBJ2-1	.	CASSSSINSYNEQFF	TGTGCCAGCAGCTCTAGTATTAATTCCTACAATGAGCAGTTCTTC
.	TRBV7-2	TRBJ2-1	.	CASSYHGPGNYNEQFF	TGTGCCAGCAGCTACCACGGTCCGGGCAACTACAATGAGCAGTTCTTC
.	TRBV4-3	TRBJ2-7	.	CASSQTGVTSLEQYF	TGCGCCAGCAGCCAGACCGGGGTTACTTCCCTCGAGCAGTACTTC
TRBD1	TRBV9	TRBJ2-3	few	CASSVGNRGRTDTQYF	TGTGCCAGCAGCGTAGGGAACAGGGGGCGCACAGATACGCAGTATTTT
.	TRBV10-1	TRBJ2-7	.	CASSEGPWYEQYF	TGCGCCAGCAGTGAGGGCCCATGGTACGAGCAGTACTTC
.	TRBV5-6	TRBJ1-1	.	CASSPFRSNTEAFF	TGTGCCAGCAGCCCCTTTAGGAGTAACACTGAAGCTTTCTTT
.	TRBV7-2	TRBJ1-5	.	CASSPAWGRGTQPQHF	TGTGCCAGCAGCCCAGCCTGGGGTCGGGGAACTCAGCCCCAGCATTTT
.	TRBV19	TRBJ2-3	.	CATRGQLGTSTDTQYF	TGTGCCACCCGCGGACAACTGGGGACTAGCACAGATACGCAGTATTTT
TRBD1	TRBV2	TRBJ2-7	once	CASIRDRGSYEQYF	TGTGCCAGCATCCGGGACAGGGGTTCCTACGAGCAGTACTTC
TRBD2	TRBV29-1	TRBJ2-3	.	CSVAGLAGFDGTDTQYF	TGCAGCGTTGCTGGGCTAGCGGGATTTGACGGCACAGATACGCAGTATTTT
.	TRBV7-6	TRBJ2-7	once	CASSLNLGRAAGEQYF	TGTGCCAGCAGCCTAAACCTAGGCAGGGCGGCGGGGGAGCAGTACTTC
.	TRBV9	TRBJ1-2	.	CASSVVPNYGYTF	TGTGCCAGCAGCGTAGTCCCAAACTATGGCTACACCTTC
.	TRBV7-3	TRBJ1-1	.	CASSPQGSITEAFF	TGTGCCAGCAGCCCACAGGGTAGTATCACTGAAGCTTTCTTT